The 15 T cell receptor beta chains given below trace back to one sample, sequenced in a study of T cells in localized non-small cell lung cancer. Assay used: immunoSEQ multiplex PCR; TCRdb lists only in-frame clones, some missing. This table holds tens of thousands of clones, 70% to 90% found once. The sample in question was peripheral blood, obtained before any cancer treatment. These receptor sequences come from a woman between 35 and 75 years old with stage I lung adenocarcinoma.

V and J are TRBV18 and TRBJ2-3, with no clear D. The germline gives CDR1 KGHSH, CDR2 LQKENI. This CDR3 comprises 15 residues. Trimming removed 2 bases from V and 0 bases from J, with 9 bases in between. The CDR3 sequence is CASSPSVISTDTQYF. CDR3 in DNA: TGTGCCAGCTCACCATCGGTAATTAGCACAGATACGCAGTATTTT.

The chain is built from TRBV4-1 and TRBJ2-7, with 10 bases that match TRBD1. The length of the CDR3 is 15 residues. The germline V gene encodes CDR1 MGHRA and CDR2 YSYEKL. The V segment lost 3 bases and the J segment 3 bases; nucleotides outside the gene matches: 5. The CDR3 nucleotides read TGCGCCAGCAGCCATAAGACAGGGGGCATCTACGAGCAGTACTTC. Residues: CASSHKTGGIYEQYF.

This chain connects TRBV4-1 to TRBJ2-7, with 7 bases lining up with TRBD1. The CDR3 is made up of 16 amino acids. J was trimmed by 0 bases and V by 3 bases; bases with no gene match: 8. Germline lookup yields CDR1 MGHRA and CDR2 YSYEKL. In DNA form, the CDR3 reads TGCGCCAGCAGCCAGGACCCGTCAGGGGGCTCCTACGAGCAGTACTTC. As protein: CASSQDPSGGSYEQYF.

This rearrangement joins TRBV19 to TRBJ2-7; 7 nucleotides agree with TRBD1. Germline CDR1 and CDR2: LNHDA and SQIVND (reference sequence). CDR3 size: 15 residues. The V segment lost 5 bases and the J segment 3 bases; nucleotides outside the gene matches: 10. The chain's CDR3 is CASSPSRDRLYEQYF. The CDR3 nucleotides read TGTGCCAGTAGTCCGAGCCGGGACAGACTCTACGAGCAGTACTTC.

The rearrangement links TRBV10-3 to TRBJ2-3; unclear D gene. Germline V gene sequence: CDR1 ENHRY, CDR2 SYGVKD. The CDR3 runs to 12 residues. V lost 10 bases, J lost 1 base, and 9 bases lay in between. DNA of the CDR3: TGTGCCACCAAGACCGGCACAGATACGCAGTATTTT. Residues: CATKTGTDTQYF.

This chain joins TRBV7-9 and TRBJ1-6, with D maybe TRBD1 (6 bases). The germline V gene encodes CDR1 SEHNR and CDR2 FQNEAQ (reference sequence). Between the trimmed V and J ends, which lost 1 base and 6 bases, there was a span of 7 bases. The CDR3 consists of 14 residues. The CDR3 is CASSLGTANSPLHF. In DNA, the CDR3 is TGTGCCAGCAGCTTAGGGACAGCTAATTCACCCCTCCACTTT.

The chain couples TRBV11-3 to TRBJ1-2, with D tentatively TRBD1 (5 bases). Trimming shortened V by 5 bases and J by 4 bases, and 8 bases separated the two germline ends. The CDR3 is 12 amino acids. CDR1 and CDR2 from the germline V gene are SGHNT and YENEEA. The CDR3 DNA reads TGTGCCAGCAGCGACAGTGGCTATGGCTACACCTTC. Amino acid sequence: CASSDSGYGYTF.

This chain joins TRBV4-3 and TRBJ1-2; D may be TRBD1 (5 bases). The CDR3 spans 17 residues. The germline gives CDR1 LGHNA, CDR2 YSLEER. The germline V and J ends were trimmed by 4 bases and 4 bases, with 22 bases remaining between them. The chain's CDR3 is CASSPIGQGLSTYGYTF. CDR3 coding DNA: TGCGCCAGCAGCCCCATTGGGCAGGGACTTTCCACCTATGGCTACACCTTC.

The chain couples TRBV5-1 to TRBJ2-3; 9 nucleotides line up with TRBD2. This CDR3 contains 14 residues. V was pared by 6 bases and J by 8 bases, with 10 bases of the junction left unmatched. CDR1 is SGHRS and CDR2 is YFSETQ in the germline V gene. Here the CDR3 reads CASMDIAGAGTQYF. Written as DNA, the CDR3 is TGCGCCAGCATGGATATAGCGGGGGCCGGTACGCAGTATTTT.

The chain couples TRBV7-3 to TRBJ1-6; a weak D match, TRBD1 (6 bases). Germline assignment: CDR1 SGHTA and CDR2 FQGTGA. The CDR3 length is 14 residues. Trimming cost V 5 bases and J 10 bases, with 15 bases left between them. In DNA, the CDR3 is TGTGCCAGCAGCCCAAACACAGGGAAATCACCCCTCCACTTT. Protein: CASSPNTGKSPLHF. Supplemented by reference TRBV7-3 and TRBJ1-6, the full variable domain reads GAGVSQTPSNKVTEKGKYVELRCDPISGHTALYWYRQSLGQGPEFLIYFQGTGAADDSGLPNDRFFAVRPEGSVSTLKIQRTERGDSAVYLCASSPNTGKSPLHFGNGTRLTVT.

The chain uses TRBV2 and TRBJ2-4; 16 nucleotides line up with TRBD2. CDR1 is SNHLY, CDR2 FYNNEI, per germline. Trimming at V came to 9 bases and at J to 0 bases, leaving 5 bases not matched to a gene. The CDR3 sequence is 17 residues long. The CDR3 spells CASSGLAGGVAKNIQYF. CDR3 DNA sequence: TGTGCCAGTTCGGGACTAGCGGGGGGGGTAGCCAAAAACATTCAGTACTTC.

This chain joins TRBV28 and TRBJ2-5; D remains ambiguous. The V end lost 5 bases, the J end lost 1 base, and 5 bases lay between the germline ends. Germline CDR1 and CDR2: MDHEN and SYDVKM. The length of the CDR3 is 12 residues. DNA of the CDR3: TGTGCCAGCAGTGTAAGCCAAGAGACCCAGTACTTC. This translates into CASSVSQETQYF. The whole variable domain, filled in from reference TRBV28 and TRBJ2-5, reads DVKVTQSSRYLVKRTGEKVFLECVQDMDHENMFWYRQDPGLGLRLIYFSYDVKMKEKGDIPEGYSVSREKKERFSLILESASTNQTSMYLCASSVSQETQYFGPGTRLLVL.

The chain carries TRBV18 and TRBJ2-5, with unresolved D. The CDR3 consists of 13 residues. The germline V and J ends were trimmed by 6 bases and 1 base, with 9 bases remaining between them. Germline CDR1 is KGHSH and CDR2 is LQKENI. The CDR3 region is CASSSGRQETQYF. In DNA form, the CDR3 reads TGTGCCAGCTCGTCCGGGCGCCAAGAGACCCAGTACTTC.

This sequence joins TRBV15 and TRBJ1-3, with 7 bases fitting TRBD1. This CDR3 comprises 17 residues. V was clipped by 3 bases and J by 3 bases; unmatched bases: 11. Germline-derived CDR1 and CDR2 are LNHNV and YYDKDF (reference sequence). This CDR3 reads CATSSRRRQGHGNTIYF. As DNA, the CDR3 is TGTGCCACCAGCAGCCGAAGAAGACAGGGACATGGAAACACCATATATTTT.

V and J are TRBV7-2 and TRBJ1-5; perhaps TRBD1 as D (5 bases). CDR1 is SGHTA, CDR2 FQGNSA, per germline. V was cut by 5 bases and J by 1 base, with 12 bases left in between. The CDR3 has 15 residues. The CDR3 protein is CASSPVGTSNQPQHF. The CDR3, as DNA: TGTGCCAGCAGCCCGGTGGGGACCAGCAATCAGCCCCAGCATTTT.